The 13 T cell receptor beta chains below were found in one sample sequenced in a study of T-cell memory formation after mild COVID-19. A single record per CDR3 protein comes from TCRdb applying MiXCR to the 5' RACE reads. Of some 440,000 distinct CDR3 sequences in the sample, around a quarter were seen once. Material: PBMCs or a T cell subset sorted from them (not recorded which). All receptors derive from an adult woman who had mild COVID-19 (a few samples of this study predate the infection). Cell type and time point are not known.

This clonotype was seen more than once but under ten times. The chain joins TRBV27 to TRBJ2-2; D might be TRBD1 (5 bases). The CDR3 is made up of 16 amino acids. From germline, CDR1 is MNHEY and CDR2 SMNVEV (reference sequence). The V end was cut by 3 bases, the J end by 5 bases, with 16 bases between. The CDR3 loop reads CASSFNIGRATGELFF. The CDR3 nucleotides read TGTGCCAGCAGTTTTAATATTGGCAGGGCGACCGGGGAGCTGTTTTTT.

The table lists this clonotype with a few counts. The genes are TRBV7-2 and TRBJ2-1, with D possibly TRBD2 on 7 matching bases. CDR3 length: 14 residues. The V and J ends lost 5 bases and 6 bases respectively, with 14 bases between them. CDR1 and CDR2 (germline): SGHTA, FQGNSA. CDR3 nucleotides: TGTGCCAGCAGCGGGGGGGCGAATATCAATGAGCAGTTCTTC. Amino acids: CASSGGANINEQFF.

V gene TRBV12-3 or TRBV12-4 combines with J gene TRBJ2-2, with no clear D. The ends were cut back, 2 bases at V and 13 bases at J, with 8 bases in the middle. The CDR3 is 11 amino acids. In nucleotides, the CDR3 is TGTGCCAGCAGTTTAATCTCTCCGCTGTTTTTT. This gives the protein CASSLISPLFF.

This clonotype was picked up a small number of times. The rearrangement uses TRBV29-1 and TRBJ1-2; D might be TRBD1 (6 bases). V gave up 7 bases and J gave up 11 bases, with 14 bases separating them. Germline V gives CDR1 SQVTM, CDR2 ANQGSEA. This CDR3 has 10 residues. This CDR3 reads CSARGATYTF. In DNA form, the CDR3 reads TGCAGCGCTCGGGGGGCCACGTACACCTTC.

The CDR3: CASSSPSLAGANVLTF. For the CDR3, the DNA is TGTGCCAGCAGTTCTCCGTCTTTAGCTGGGGCCAACGTCCTGACTTTC. V and J are TRBV28 and TRBJ2-6; D is ambiguous. Germline V gives CDR1 MDHEN, CDR2 SYDVKM. The CDR3 is 16 residues long. V gave up 4 bases and J gave up 2 bases, with 12 bases separating them.

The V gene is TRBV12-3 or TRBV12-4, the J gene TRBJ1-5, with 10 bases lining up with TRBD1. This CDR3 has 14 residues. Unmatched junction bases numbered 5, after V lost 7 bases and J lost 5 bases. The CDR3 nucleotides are TGTGCCAGCACCCGAGGGACAGGGGATCAGCCCCAGCATTTT. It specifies CASTRGTGDQPQHF.

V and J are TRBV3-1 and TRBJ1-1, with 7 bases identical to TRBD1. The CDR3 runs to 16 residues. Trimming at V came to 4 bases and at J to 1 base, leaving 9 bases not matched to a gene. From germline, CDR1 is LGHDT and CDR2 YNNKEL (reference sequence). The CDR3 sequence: CASSPSTGTANTEAFF. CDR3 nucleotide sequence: TGTGCCAGCAGCCCGTCCACCGGGACAGCGAACACTGAAGCTTTCTTT.

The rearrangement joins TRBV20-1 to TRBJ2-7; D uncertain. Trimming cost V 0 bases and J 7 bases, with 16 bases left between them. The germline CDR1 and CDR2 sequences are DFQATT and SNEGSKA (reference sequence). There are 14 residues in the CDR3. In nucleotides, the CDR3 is TGCAGTGCTAGAGATCCCAACGAGAAAAAAGAGCAGTACTTC. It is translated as CSARDPNEKKEQYF.

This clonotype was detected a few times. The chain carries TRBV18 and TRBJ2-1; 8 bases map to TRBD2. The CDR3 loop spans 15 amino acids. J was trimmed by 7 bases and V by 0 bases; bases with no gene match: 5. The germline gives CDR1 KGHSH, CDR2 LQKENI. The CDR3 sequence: CASSPPSGEVNEQFF. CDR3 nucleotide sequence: TGTGCCAGCTCACCACCTAGCGGGGAAGTAAATGAGCAGTTCTTC. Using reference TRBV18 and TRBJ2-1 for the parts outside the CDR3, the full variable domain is NAGVMQNPRHLVRRRGQEARLRCSPMKGHSHVYWYRQLPEEGLKFMVYLQKENIIDESGMPKERFSAEFPKEGPSILRIQQVVRGDSAAYFCASSPPSGEVNEQFFGPGTRLTVL.

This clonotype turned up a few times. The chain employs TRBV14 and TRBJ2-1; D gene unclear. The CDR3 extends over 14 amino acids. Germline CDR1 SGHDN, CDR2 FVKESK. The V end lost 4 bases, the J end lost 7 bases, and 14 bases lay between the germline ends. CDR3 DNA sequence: TGTGCCAGCAGCCTTTTAAGGTCCGTGAATGAGCAGTTCTTC. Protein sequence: CASSLLRSVNEQFF.

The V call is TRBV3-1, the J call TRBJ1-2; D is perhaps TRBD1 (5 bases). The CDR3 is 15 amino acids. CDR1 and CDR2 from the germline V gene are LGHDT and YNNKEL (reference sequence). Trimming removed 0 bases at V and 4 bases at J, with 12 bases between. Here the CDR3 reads CASSQDDRASYGYTF. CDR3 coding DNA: TGTGCCAGCAGCCAAGACGACAGAGCTTCCTATGGCTACACCTTC.

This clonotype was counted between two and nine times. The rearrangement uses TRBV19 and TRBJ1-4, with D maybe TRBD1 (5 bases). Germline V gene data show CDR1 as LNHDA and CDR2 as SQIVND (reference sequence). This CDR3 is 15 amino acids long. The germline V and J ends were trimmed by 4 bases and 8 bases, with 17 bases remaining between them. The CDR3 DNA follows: TGTGCCAGTAGTACCCTTACAGGCCTGGGGGAAAAACTGTTTTTT. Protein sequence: CASSTLTGLGEKLFF.

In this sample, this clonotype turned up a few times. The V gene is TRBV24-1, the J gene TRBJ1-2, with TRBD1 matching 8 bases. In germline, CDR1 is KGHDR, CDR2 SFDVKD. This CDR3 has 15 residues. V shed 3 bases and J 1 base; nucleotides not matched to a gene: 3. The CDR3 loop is CATSDPDRGNYGYTF. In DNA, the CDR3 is TGTGCCACCAGTGATCCCGACAGGGGTAACTATGGCTACACCTTC.